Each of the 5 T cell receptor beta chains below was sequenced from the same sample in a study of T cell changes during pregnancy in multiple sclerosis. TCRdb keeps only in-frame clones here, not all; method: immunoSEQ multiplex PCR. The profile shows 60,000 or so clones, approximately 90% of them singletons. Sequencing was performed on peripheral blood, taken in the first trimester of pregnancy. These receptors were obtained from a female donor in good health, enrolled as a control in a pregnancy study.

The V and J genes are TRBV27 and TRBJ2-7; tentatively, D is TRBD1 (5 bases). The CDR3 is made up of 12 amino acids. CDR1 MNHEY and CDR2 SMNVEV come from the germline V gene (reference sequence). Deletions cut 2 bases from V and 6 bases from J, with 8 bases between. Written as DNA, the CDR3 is TGTGCCAGCAGTTTACAGGGTGGCGAGCAGTACTTC. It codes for CASSLQGGEQYF.

As DNA, the CDR3 is TGTGCCAGCAGCGAGGACAAGGGGGATTGGAATGAGCAGTTCTTC. It specifies CASSEDKGDWNEQFF. This chain links TRBV5-4 with TRBJ2-1, with TRBD1 as a possible D gene (6 bases). Trimming took 4 bases from V and 7 from J, leaving 18 bases between them. This CDR3 spans 15 amino acids. Germline CDR1 reads SGHNT; CDR2 reads YYREEE (reference sequence).

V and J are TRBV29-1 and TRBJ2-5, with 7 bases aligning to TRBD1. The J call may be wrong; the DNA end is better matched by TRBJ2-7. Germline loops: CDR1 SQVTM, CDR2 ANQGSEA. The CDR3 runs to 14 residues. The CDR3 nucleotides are TGCAGCGCCCGACAGGGTCCAAGCTCCTACGAGCAGTACTTC. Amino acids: CSARQGPSSYEQYF.

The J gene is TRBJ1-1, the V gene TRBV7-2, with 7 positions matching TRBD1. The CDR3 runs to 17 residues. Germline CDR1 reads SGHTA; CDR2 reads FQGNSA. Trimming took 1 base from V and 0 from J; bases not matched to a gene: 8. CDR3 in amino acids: CASSLGGQLLMNTEAFF. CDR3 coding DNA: TGTGCCAGCAGCTTAGGGGGACAGCTTTTAATGAACACTGAAGCTTTCTTT.

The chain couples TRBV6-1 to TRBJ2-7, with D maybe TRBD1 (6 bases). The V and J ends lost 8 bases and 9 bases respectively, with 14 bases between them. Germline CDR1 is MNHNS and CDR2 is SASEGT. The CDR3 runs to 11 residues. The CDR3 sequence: CASGPGAAQYF. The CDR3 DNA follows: TGTGCCAGCGGTCCAGGGGCAGCGCAGTACTTC.